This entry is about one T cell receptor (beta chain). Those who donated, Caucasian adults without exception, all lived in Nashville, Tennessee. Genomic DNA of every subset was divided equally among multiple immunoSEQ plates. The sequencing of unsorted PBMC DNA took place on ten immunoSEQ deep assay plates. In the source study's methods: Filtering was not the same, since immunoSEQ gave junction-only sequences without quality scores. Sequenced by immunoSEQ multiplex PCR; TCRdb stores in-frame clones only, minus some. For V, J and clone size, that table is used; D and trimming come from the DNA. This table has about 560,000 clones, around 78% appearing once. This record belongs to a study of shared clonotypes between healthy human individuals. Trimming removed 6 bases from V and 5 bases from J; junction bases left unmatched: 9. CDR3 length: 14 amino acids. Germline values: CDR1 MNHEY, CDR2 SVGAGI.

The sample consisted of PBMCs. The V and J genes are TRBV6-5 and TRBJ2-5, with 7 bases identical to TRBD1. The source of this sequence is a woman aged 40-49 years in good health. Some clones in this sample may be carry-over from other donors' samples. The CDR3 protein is CASSSITGVETQYF. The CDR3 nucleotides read TGTGCCAGCAGCTCTATCACAGGGGTGGAGACCCAGTACTTC.